This T cell receptor beta chain was observed in a study of tumor and adjacent non-tumor tissue in lung cancer (dated by TCRdb to 2016 to 2018). With respect to the entire study: By cancer type, the cohort comprised some twelve adenocarcinoma patients, a couple of squamous cell carcinoma patients and 1 small cell lung cancer patient. Among the approximately 15 patients, ages ranged from about 31 to 76 years, approximately ten were men and 5 were women, and disease was TNM stage I to III. In total, sequencing yielded 125,075,908 productive TCRbeta reads, which works out to an average of around 3.9 million reads per sample. Using bulk TCRbeta repertoires from some 15 lung cancer patients, the study set lung tumor tissue side by side with matched distant non-tumor lung tissue. A few dozen paired specimens, one tumor and one normal lung sample per patient, were profiled by TCRbeta CDR3 sequencing. Paper-wide results and their limitations: Only about 15 patients were in the cohort, and the authors stated that larger samples and more detailed clinical data are needed. Neither the sequencing platform nor unique molecular identifiers are named or mentioned anywhere in the methods. Tumor tissue showed significantly greater TCR diversity (inverse Simpson) than normal lung tissue (approximately 400 vs 170, P = 0.0075, Mann-Whitney U test). The top 100 clones made up a significantly larger cumulative share of the repertoire in normal lung than in tumor tissue. Peripheral blood was not sequenced, so blood TCRbeta repertoires were not examined in the lung cancer patients of the study. Younger patients had significantly higher TCR diversity, and higher tumor TCR diversity was associated with shorter overall and disease-free survival.

The library was produced with multiplex PCR. Instrument used: Illumina HiSeq 2500. TCRbeta libraries were constructed through three rounds of nested PCR with primers (Table S4) according to protocols modified from ARM-PCR. Before sequencing, PCR products of 200-500 bp were excised from the gel and purified with the QIAquick gel extraction kit. As for the original processing: Reads were cleaned using Trimmomatic, were merged into complete CDR3 sequences using FLASH, and were assigned to V(D)J germline segments using MiTCR. VDJtools was used to compute clonal diversity as the inverse Simpson's index. In-frame sequences lacking a premature stop codon were counted as productive reads. In-frame beta chains were kept once TCRdb had trimmed the public reads at Q25 with fastp and called clones with MiXCR. Identical CDR3 proteins give one entry, which carries the most common genes and DNA. TCRdb assigned the V and J calls; the authors' analysis was not used. This sample lists about 93,000 distinct CDR3 sequences; around 65% were detected once. The ten largest clones take up around 14% of the sample.

The CDR3 measures 12 amino acids from cysteine to phenylalanine. CDR3 DNA only is kept here, 36 bases in frame from base 1. Relative to germline, V is 10 bases shorter and J is 2 bases shorter, with 11 bases between their ends. Notes on this clonotype: Its target antigen remains unknown. One base away there is no much larger clone; base qualities are not given.

RNA was isolated from bulk, unsorted tissue, and RNA quality was assessed with a NanoDrop ND-1000 and an Agilent 2100. All donors had newly diagnosed lung cancer, had not received prior chemotherapy, and were admitted for thoracic surgery in China between August and November 2014. Anyone who had undergone radiotherapy or chemotherapy before, or who had another cancer at the same time, was left out of the study. Surgical tissue pieces of about 1-2.3 cm3 were preserved in RNAlater solution and were kept at -80 degrees C until use. This receptor was obtained from a man between 70 and 80 years old with non-small cell lung cancer. Specimen: lung tumor tissue. Here the chain combines TRBV12-3 or TRBV12-4 and TRBJ1-2, with an unclear D gene assignment. CDR3 sequence: CANTQTNYGYTF. The DNA sequence is as follows: TGTGCCAACACCCAGACCAACTATGGCTACACCTTC.